This TCR beta chain was identified during a study of cytomegalovirus exposure and HLA in healthy donors. Looking at the study overall: Early on, a data release was issued that held about 85 million unique TCRs from HLA-typed donors.

PCR employed 60 Vbeta and 13 Jbeta primers. Some clones are missing from TCRdb's copy, which holds only in-frame ones; the method was immunoSEQ multiplex PCR. In the table there are 110,000 to 150,000 clones, about four fifths of which are singletons. The germline CDR1 and CDR2 sequences are SNHLY and FYNNEI. Unmatched junction bases numbered 11, after V lost 4 bases and J lost 7 bases. The CDR3 totals 15 residues. The source material was PBMCs. The gene calls are TRBV2 and TRBJ2-7; 9 bases map to TRBD2. This clonotype was obtained from a woman between 40 and 50 years old in good health and CMV-seropositive. In nucleotides, the CDR3 is TGTGCCAGCAGTGGGGTGGGCTACGCGGGAGGGGAGCAGTACTTC. Translated: CASSGVGYAGGEQYF.